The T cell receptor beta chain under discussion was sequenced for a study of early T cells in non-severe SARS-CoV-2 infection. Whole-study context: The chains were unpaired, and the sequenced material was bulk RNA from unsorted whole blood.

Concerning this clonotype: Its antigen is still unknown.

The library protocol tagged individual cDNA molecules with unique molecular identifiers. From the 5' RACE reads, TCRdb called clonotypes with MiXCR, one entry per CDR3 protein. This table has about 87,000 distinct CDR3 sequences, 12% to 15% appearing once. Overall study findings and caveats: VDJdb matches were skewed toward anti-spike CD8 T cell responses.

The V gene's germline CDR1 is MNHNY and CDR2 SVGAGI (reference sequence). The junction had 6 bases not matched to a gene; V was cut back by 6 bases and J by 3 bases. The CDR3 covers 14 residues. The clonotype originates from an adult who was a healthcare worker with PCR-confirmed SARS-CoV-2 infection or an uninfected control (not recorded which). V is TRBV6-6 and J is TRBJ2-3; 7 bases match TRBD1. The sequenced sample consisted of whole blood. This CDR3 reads CASRHRQGTDTQYF. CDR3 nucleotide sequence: TGTGCCAGCAGACACCGACAGGGAACAGATACGCAGTATTTT.